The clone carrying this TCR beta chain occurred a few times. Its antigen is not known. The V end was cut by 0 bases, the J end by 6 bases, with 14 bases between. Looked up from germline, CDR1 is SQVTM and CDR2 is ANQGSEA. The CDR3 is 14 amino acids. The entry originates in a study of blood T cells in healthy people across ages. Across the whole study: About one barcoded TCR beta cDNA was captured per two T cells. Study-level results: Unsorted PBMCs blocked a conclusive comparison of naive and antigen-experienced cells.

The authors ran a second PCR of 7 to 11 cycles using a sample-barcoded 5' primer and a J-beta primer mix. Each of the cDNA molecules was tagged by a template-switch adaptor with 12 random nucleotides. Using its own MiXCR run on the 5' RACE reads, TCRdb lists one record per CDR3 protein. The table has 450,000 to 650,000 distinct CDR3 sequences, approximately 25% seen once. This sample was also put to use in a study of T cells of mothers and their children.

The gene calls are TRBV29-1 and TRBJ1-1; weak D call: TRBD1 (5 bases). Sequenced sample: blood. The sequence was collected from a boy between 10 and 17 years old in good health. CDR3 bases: TGCAGCGTTGAAGAGGGGGTCGGAGCGGCTGAAGCTTTCTTT. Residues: CSVEEGVGAAEAFF.